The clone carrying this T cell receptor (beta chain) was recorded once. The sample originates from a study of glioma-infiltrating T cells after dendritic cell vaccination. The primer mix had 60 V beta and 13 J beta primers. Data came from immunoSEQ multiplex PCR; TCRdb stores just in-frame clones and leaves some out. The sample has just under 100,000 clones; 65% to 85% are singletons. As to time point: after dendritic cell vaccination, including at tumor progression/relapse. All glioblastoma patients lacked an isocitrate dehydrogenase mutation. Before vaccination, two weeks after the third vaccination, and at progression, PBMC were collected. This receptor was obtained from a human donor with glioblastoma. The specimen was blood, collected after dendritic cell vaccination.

The CDR3 DNA sequence: TGTGCCAGCAGTTTATCTCGCAACGCGGAGCAGTTCTTC. Translation: CASSLSRNAEQFF. This chain uses TRBV27 with TRBJ2-1; D remains ambiguous. The CDR3 totals 13 residues. Germline values: CDR1 MNHEY, CDR2 SMNVEV (reference sequence). The V gene lost 0 bases and the J gene lost 10 bases, with 10 bases spanning the gap.